This entry lists 13 T cell receptor beta chains sequenced from one sample in a study of Ad26.COV2.S vaccination and SARS-CoV-2 variants. Noted treatment: around 19 received Ad26.COV2.S at low or high dose, single or two shots; about 5 received placebo; per-sample allocation not given. Sample collection was performed on day 63 after the first vaccine or placebo injection. Libraries were prepared by immunoSEQ multiplex PCR; TCRdb keeps only in-frame clonotypes and omits some of them. The data show about 350,000 clones, around nine tenths seen once. Sequencing was performed on peripheral blood, taken in a trial of Ad26.COV2.S vaccine versus placebo. These receptors came from a person aged 18 to 65 who received the Ad26.COV2.S COVID-19 vaccine or a placebo.

The chain uses TRBV4-3 and TRBJ1-2, with 8 positions matching TRBD1. This CDR3 is built from 14 residues. Germline CDR1 reads LGHNA; CDR2 reads YSLEER. Trimming at V came to 1 base and at J to 8 bases, leaving 6 bases not matched to a gene. CDR3 sequence (DNA): TGCGCCAGCAGCCAAGCTGGGACAGGTCGGGGCTACACCTTC. Translated: CASSQAGTGRGYTF.

This chain links TRBV5-1 with TRBJ1-4, with TRBD1 identical over 10 bases. Trimming took 0 bases from V and 7 from J; bases not matched to a gene: 3. Germline lookup yields CDR1 SGHRS and CDR2 YFSETQ. This CDR3 is 15 amino acids long. CDR3 loop: CASSLAGTGVEKLFF. The DNA of the CDR3 is TGCGCCAGCAGCTTGGCCGGGACAGGGGTTGAAAAACTGTTTTTT.

This rearrangement joins TRBV6-5 to TRBJ2-4; D is tentatively TRBD1 or TRBD2 (5 bases each). Germline V gene sequence: CDR1 MNHEY, CDR2 SVGAGI. This CDR3 has 15 amino acids. The germline V and J ends were trimmed by 0 bases and 2 bases, with 8 bases remaining between them. The CDR3, as DNA: TGTGCCAGCAGTTACTCTGAGGGGTCCAAAAACATTCAGTACTTC. Protein: CASSYSEGSKNIQYF.

This chain joins TRBV10-1 and TRBJ2-1; TRBD1 matches at 10 bases. CDR3 length equals 16 residues. The ends lost 3 bases at V and 8 bases at J; junction bases unmatched: 10. Germline V gene lookup returns CDR1 WNHNN and CDR2 SYGVQD (reference sequence). The DNA of the CDR3 is TGCGCCAGCAGTGACACCGGACAGGGGGTTGTCGATGAGCAGTTCTTC. Translated: CASSDTGQGVVDEQFF.

This sequence joins TRBV28 and TRBJ2-1; D unresolved. The CDR3 runs to 17 residues. CDR1 is MDHEN, CDR2 SYDVKM, per germline. Trimming took off 4 bases at V and 2 bases at J, with 18 bases between the two ends. CDR3 nucleotides: TGTGCCAGCAGTTCCTTAACCACGAGCTTAACCTACAATGAGCAGTTCTTC. It yields the protein CASSSLTTSLTYNEQFF.

The V call is TRBV11-2, the J call TRBJ2-1; D is unresolved. V was pared by 2 bases and J by 5 bases, with 16 bases between. Germline V gene sequence: CDR1 SGHAT, CDR2 FQNNGV. The CDR3 extends over 16 amino acids. The CDR3 bases are TGTGCCAGCAGCTTAAGGGCCGGCGGCGGTGACAATGAGCAGTTCTTC. This gives the protein CASSLRAGGGDNEQFF.

The V gene is TRBV28, the J gene TRBJ1-1; D is uncertain. CDR3 size: 14 residues. V gave up 3 bases and J gave up 5 bases, with 13 bases separating them. The germline CDR1 and CDR2 sequences are MDHEN and SYDVKM. CDR3 residues: CASSLPGSETEAFF. The CDR3 bases are TGTGCCAGCAGTTTGCCAGGTTCGGAAACTGAAGCTTTCTTT.

This chain connects TRBV28 to TRBJ2-1; tentative D call: TRBD2 (6 bases). V was shortened by 1 base and J by 0 bases, with 10 bases between the two germline ends. CDR3 length equals 16 residues. CDR1 and CDR2 from the germline V gene are MDHEN and SYDVKM. The CDR3 reads CASSLSGTGSYNEQFF. The CDR3 DNA reads as TGTGCCAGCAGTTTATCGGGGACTGGCTCCTACAATGAGCAGTTCTTC.

This clone was observed a single time. V gene TRBV10-3 combines with J gene TRBJ2-3; TRBD2 agrees at 10 bases. Germline V gene sequence: CDR1 ENHRY, CDR2 SYGVKD. The V and J ends lost 6 bases and 2 bases, in that order; junction bases with no gene match: 2. The CDR3 runs to 14 residues. CDR3 sequence: CAISGLADTDTQYF. CDR3 nucleotide sequence: TGTGCCATCAGCGGACTAGCGGACACAGATACGCAGTATTTT.

The V call is TRBV19, the J call TRBJ1-2; D remains unclear. V lost 6 bases and J 0 bases, leaving 11 bases between the germline ends. Looked up from germline, CDR1 is LNHDA and CDR2 is SQIVND (reference sequence). CDR3 length equals 14 residues. The DNA of the CDR3 is TGTGCCAGTAGCACCCACACCACTAACTATGGCTACACCTTC. It encodes CASSTHTTNYGYTF.

This chain uses TRBV5-1 with TRBJ1-1; D is unresolved. CDR1 is SGHRS, CDR2 YFSETQ, per germline. The CDR3 sequence is 15 residues long. With 0 bases removed from V and 6 bases from J, the gap between germline ends came to 15 bases. CDR3 in amino acids: CASSLGIGPVAEAFF. CDR3 DNA sequence: TGCGCCAGCAGCTTGGGGATCGGCCCGGTGGCTGAAGCTTTCTTT.

This chain links TRBV3-1 (or the pseudogene TRBV3-2) with TRBJ2-2; 11 bases are a match to TRBD2. From germline, CDR1 is LGHDT and CDR2 YNNKEL (reference sequence). V was pared by 4 bases and J by 6 bases, with 7 bases of the junction left unmatched. The CDR3 length is 16 residues. The CDR3 nucleotides read TGTGCCAGCAGCCCGTTAGCGGGAGGGCCAGCCGGGGAGCTGTTTTTT. Translation gives CASSPLAGGPAGELFF.

The chain links TRBV4-1 to TRBJ2-3; the D gene is possibly TRBD1 (5 bases). Per the germline V gene, CDR1 is MGHRA and CDR2 is YSYEKL. The CDR3 runs to 15 residues. The V end lost 1 base, the J end lost 6 bases, and 14 bases lay between the germline ends. DNA of the CDR3: TGCGCCAGCAGCCAAGGTTTCAGGGTGGCGGATACGCAGTATTTT. This sequence encodes CASSQGFRVADTQYF.